The rows below give T cell receptor beta chains drawn from one sample of a study of beta chain features in type 1 diabetes. Only in-frame clones appear in the TCRdb table, and some are missing; sequencing was by immunoSEQ multiplex PCR. The sample contains 130,000 to 150,000 clones, 6.9% of which appear only once. Material: central memory CD4+ T cells from blood. These receptors were collected from a woman aged 25 to 39 in good health. CDR3s include the opening cysteine and the closing phenylalanine or tryptophan. The order of the fields is clone size, V gene, J gene, D gene, CDR3 DNA, CDR3 protein. A D gene is named only where the DNA matches it firmly. Clone size is stated in some rows and not others, as once, few, many or a class when expanded.

abundance: few
v_gene: TRBV11-3
j_gene: TRBJ2-1
d_gene: TRBD2
CDR3nt: TGTGCCAGCAGCTCTACGGGAGGGCGGGTCCATGAGCAGTTCTTC
CDR3aa: CASSSTGGRVHEQFF

abundance: few
v_gene: TRBV19
j_gene: TRBJ2-5
d_gene: -
CDR3nt: TGTGCCAGTAGTATCGACGACAGCCAAGAGACCCAGTACTTC
CDR3aa: CASSIDDSQETQYF

abundance: -
v_gene: TRBV27
j_gene: TRBJ2-5
d_gene: TRBD2
CDR3nt: TGTGCCAGCAGTCCCCGGGGGGGACCGAGAGAGACCCAGTACTTC
CDR3aa: CASSPRGGPRETQYF

abundance: -
v_gene: TRBV7-9
j_gene: TRBJ1-2
d_gene: TRBD1
CDR3nt: TGTGCCAGCAGCTTGGGACAGGGGGCTTCTCAGGGCGGCTACACCTTC
CDR3aa: CASSLGQGASQGGYTF

abundance: -
v_gene: TRBV27
j_gene: TRBJ2-7
d_gene: TRBD1
CDR3nt: TGTGCCAGCAGTAGAGGGACAGGGGGCTACTACGAGCAGTACTTC
CDR3aa: CASSRGTGGYYEQYF

abundance: -
v_gene: TRBV29-1
j_gene: TRBJ2-5
d_gene: -
CDR3nt: TGCAGCGTTAGAGGGACATCCCCGGTTGAGACCCAGTACTTC
CDR3aa: CSVRGTSPVETQYF

abundance: -
v_gene: TRBV5-8
j_gene: TRBJ1-1
d_gene: -
CDR3nt: TGTGCCAGCAGCTTTCAATCTGGTGCAGGGCGGAACACTGAAGCTTTCTTT
CDR3aa: CASSFQSGAGRNTEAFF

abundance: -
v_gene: TRBV27
j_gene: TRBJ1-2
d_gene: -
CDR3nt: TGTGCCAGCAGTCGACAGGACAGATTCTATGGCTACACCTTC
CDR3aa: CASSRQDRFYGYTF

abundance: -
v_gene: TRBV29-1
j_gene: TRBJ2-5
d_gene: TRBD2
CDR3nt: TGCAGCGCCGCGAAGGGACTAGCGGGAGGGGAGGAGACCCAGTACTTC
CDR3aa: CSAAKGLAGGEETQYF

abundance: many
v_gene: TRBV4-3
j_gene: TRBJ2-1
d_gene: -
CDR3nt: TGCGCCAGCGGGGGCGGCGGCTCCTACAATGAGCAGTTCTTC
CDR3aa: CASGGGGSYNEQFF

abundance: once
v_gene: TRBV5-1
j_gene: TRBJ2-3
d_gene: -
CDR3nt: TGCGCCAGCAGCTTGGTGGTAGCCAAGATGGATACGCAGTATTTT
CDR3aa: CASSLVVAKMDTQYF

abundance: few
v_gene: TRBV6-1
j_gene: TRBJ2-7
d_gene: TRBD2
CDR3nt: TGTGCCAGCAGCTACGGACTAGTAGACTACGAGCAGTACTTC
CDR3aa: CASSYGLVDYEQYF

abundance: few
v_gene: TRBV6-5
j_gene: TRBJ1-5
d_gene: -
CDR3nt: TGTGCCAGCAGTACATCAAACAGGTCCCTACGGCCCCAGCATTTT
CDR3aa: CASSTSNRSLRPQHF

abundance: few
v_gene: TRBV9
j_gene: TRBJ1-1
d_gene: TRBD1
CDR3nt: TGTGCCAGCAACAAGGGACAGGGGGACACTGAAGCTTTCTTT
CDR3aa: CASNKGQGDTEAFF

abundance: few
v_gene: TRBV5-4
j_gene: TRBJ2-3
d_gene: -
CDR3nt: TGTGCCAGCAGCTTAGCTATTACAGATACGCAGTATTTT
CDR3aa: CASSLAITDTQYF

abundance: -
v_gene: TRBV5-1
j_gene: TRBJ2-5
d_gene: TRBD1
CDR3nt: TGCGCCAGCAGCTTGATCGGTGACAGGGCTCGAGAGACCCAGTACTTC
CDR3aa: CASSLIGDRARETQYF

abundance: few
v_gene: TRBV19
j_gene: TRBJ2-7
d_gene: TRBD1
CDR3nt: TGTGCCAGTAGTCTCGGACAGGTCCACGAGCAGTACTTC
CDR3aa: CASSLGQVHEQYF

abundance: -
v_gene: TRBV4-3
j_gene: TRBJ2-5
d_gene: TRBD2
CDR3nt: TGCGCCAGCAGCCAAGATCAACAGGGACTAGCGTACGAGACCCAGTACTTC
CDR3aa: CASSQDQQGLAYETQYF

abundance: few
v_gene: TRBV9
j_gene: TRBJ2-2
d_gene: TRBD2
CDR3nt: TGTGCCAGCACCGGCCCAAGGGGCGGGGGTAACACCGGGGAGCTGTTTTTT
CDR3aa: CASTGPRGGGNTGELFF

abundance: few
v_gene: TRBV15
j_gene: TRBJ2-7
d_gene: TRBD1
CDR3nt: TGTGCCACCAGCAGAGGCGGACAGGGCGTGTACGAGCAGTACTTC
CDR3aa: CATSRGGQGVYEQYF

abundance: -
v_gene: TRBV7-3
j_gene: TRBJ2-7
d_gene: TRBD2
CDR3nt: TGTGCCAGCAGCTTAAGGGCGGGAGGGGTACACGAGCAGTACTTC
CDR3aa: CASSLRAGGVHEQYF

abundance: -
v_gene: TRBV11-3
j_gene: TRBJ1-1
d_gene: -
CDR3nt: TGTGCCAGCAGCCGAACAGAAAACACTGAAGCTTTCTTT
CDR3aa: CASSRTENTEAFF

abundance: few
v_gene: TRBV19
j_gene: TRBJ1-1
d_gene: TRBD1
CDR3nt: TGTGCCAGTATGGTGGAGGCAGGGGGTATGAACACTGAAGCTTTCTTT
CDR3aa: CASMVEAGGMNTEAFF

abundance: -
v_gene: TRBV11-2
j_gene: TRBJ1-2
d_gene: TRBD1
CDR3nt: TGTGCCAGCAGCCCAGGGGGCAGTTGGGGCTATGGCTACACCTTC
CDR3aa: CASSPGGSWGYGYTF

abundance: few
v_gene: TRBV19
j_gene: TRBJ2-3
d_gene: -
CDR3nt: TGTGCCAGTAGCAACCCCTCCCGGACAGATACGCAGTATTTT
CDR3aa: CASSNPSRTDTQYF

abundance: few
v_gene: TRBV6-5
j_gene: TRBJ2-7
d_gene: -
CDR3nt: TGTGCCAGCAGTATGGGACACGAGCACGAGCAGTACTTC
CDR3aa: CASSMGHEHEQYF

abundance: -
v_gene: TRBV7-3
j_gene: TRBJ2-1
d_gene: -
CDR3nt: TGTGCCAGCAGCGCGGACGGAGGAGCCTACAATGAGCAGTTCTTC
CDR3aa: CASSADGGAYNEQFF